What follows describes a single T cell receptor (beta chain). This sample stems from a study of radiotherapy plus CTLA-4 blockade in lung cancer. TCRdb's table, derived via immunoSEQ multiplex PCR, lists solely in-frame clones and lacks some. The table lists 90,000 to 100,000 clones, approximately 74% of them singletons. Germline V CDR1 and CDR2: SGDLS, YYNGEE. The length of the CDR3 is 16 residues. V trimming: 4 bases; J trimming: 6 bases; junction bases outside the gene matches: 14. The sequencing here drew on peripheral blood, taken from a patient treated with radiotherapy plus ipilimumab. This TCR came from a human donor with non-small cell lung cancer who had a partial response to radiotherapy plus ipilimumab. Some clones in this sample may be carry-over from other donors' samples. The chain carries TRBV9 and TRBJ2-7; 9 positions agree with TRBD2. Here the CDR3 reads CASSSGGREGWGEQYF. DNA for the CDR3: TGTGCCAGCAGCTCAGGGGGGCGGGAGGGCTGGGGCGAGCAGTACTTC.